The 23 T cell receptor beta chains listed next were all sequenced from one sample in a study of T cell changes during pregnancy in multiple sclerosis. TCRdb's copy holds only in-frame clones and misses some; the assay was immunoSEQ multiplex PCR. This sample yields more than 55,000 clones, of which 75% to 90% are seen a single time; approximately 1.7% belongs to the top ten. The sequenced sample was peripheral blood, obtained after pregnancy. The receptors originated from a female donor with multiple sclerosis, enrolled in a pregnancy study.

This chain joins TRBV4-1 and TRBJ2-3; a possible D gene is TRBD2 (6 bases). Looked up from germline, CDR1 is MGHRA and CDR2 is YSYEKL. V lost 0 bases to trimming and J lost 2 bases, with 15 bases between them. The CDR3 runs to 17 residues. The CDR3 region has the DNA TGCGCCAGCAGCCAAGATAGGCTAGCGTCAATCACAGATACGCAGTATTTT. Its translation is CASSQDRLASITDTQYF.

The chain recombines TRBV2 with TRBJ2-3; tentatively, D is TRBD1 (6 bases). The ends were cut back, 2 bases at V and 2 bases at J, with 8 bases in the middle. The V gene's germline CDR1 is SNHLY and CDR2 FYNNEI. This CDR3 has 14 residues. CDR3 sequence reads: CASSEQGYTDTQYF. CDR3 nucleotides: TGTGCCAGCAGTGAACAGGGGTACACAGATACGCAGTATTTT.

J is TRBJ2-1 and V is TRBV2; 7 nucleotides agree with TRBD2. Trimming removed 5 bases from V and 1 base from J; junction bases left unmatched: 5. The CDR3 covers 15 residues. Germline assignment: CDR1 SNHLY and CDR2 FYNNEI. Here the CDR3 DNA reads TGTGCCAGCAGTTTAGCGGGTGCTTCCTACAATGAGCAGTTCTTC. Encoded protein: CASSLAGASYNEQFF.

V usage is TRBV20-1 and J usage is TRBJ2-7; a weak D match, TRBD1 (5 bases). V lost 6 bases and J 5 bases, leaving 11 bases between the germline ends. Germline V CDR1 and CDR2: DFQATT, SNEGSKA (reference sequence). The CDR3 covers 11 residues. The CDR3 sequence is CSANQGDEQYF. CDR3 bases: TGCAGTGCAAACCAAGGGGACGAGCAGTACTTC.

V usage is TRBV28 and J usage is TRBJ1-6, with D possibly matching TRBD1 (6 bases). The V gene's germline CDR1 is MDHEN and CDR2 SYDVKM. The CDR3 is 15 amino acids. The V and J ends lost 6 bases and 7 bases respectively, with 16 bases between them. CDR3 residues: CASSFLDSGNSPLHF. The CDR3 region has the DNA TGTGCCAGCAGCTTCTTGGACAGTGGGAATTCACCCCTCCACTTT.

The V call is TRBV4-3, the J call TRBJ1-3; no definite D call. V dropped 0 bases and J dropped 3 bases, with 18 bases sitting between them. CDR1 is LGHNA and CDR2 is YSLEER in the germline V gene. CDR3 length: 18 residues. The CDR3 DNA reads TGCGCCAGCAGCCAAGACCCCCCACCACGGGGAGTTGGAAACACCATATATTTT. It codes for CASSQDPPPRGVGNTIYF.

This chain connects TRBV5-1 to TRBJ2-2; D is possibly TRBD2 (6 bases). V gave up 3 bases and J gave up 4 bases, with 19 bases separating them. The CDR3 is made up of 17 amino acids. Looked up from germline, CDR1 is SGHRS and CDR2 is YFSETQ. CDR3 coding DNA: TGCGCCAGCAGCTGGGGCGGCGGCGGGGTGGTCACCGGGGAGCTGTTTTTT. Its translation: CASSWGGGGVVTGELFF.

This clone was detected only a few times. The chain combines TRBV2 with TRBJ2-1; possibly TRBD2 for D (6 bases). The germline gives CDR1 SNHLY, CDR2 FYNNEI. The CDR3 has 13 residues. The V end was cut by 3 bases, the J end by 8 bases, with 11 bases between. The CDR3 DNA reads TGTGCCAGCAGTGACAGGGAGGAGTATGAGCAGTTCTTC. Its protein product is CASSDREEYEQFF.

The chain employs TRBV2 and TRBJ1-2; TRBD1 might be the D (5 bases). Per germline, CDR1 SNHLY and CDR2 FYNNEI. The CDR3 runs 13 residues. The V end lost 5 bases, the J end lost 4 bases, and 11 bases lay between the germline ends. The CDR3 here is CASSTTASYGYTF. The CDR3 nucleotides read TGTGCCAGCAGTACGACAGCTTCCTATGGCTACACCTTC.

The rearrangement uses TRBV9 and TRBJ1-2, with unresolved D. Germline V gene sequence: CDR1 SGDLS, CDR2 YYNGEE. The CDR3 has 13 residues. V was pared by 0 bases and J by 8 bases, with 11 bases between. CDR3 DNA sequence: TGTGCCAGCAGCGTAGAGCCCGGGGAAGGCTACACCTTC. It specifies CASSVEPGEGYTF.

In its sample, this clone was seen once. The chain joins TRBV15 to TRBJ1-5; maybe TRBD1 (5 bases). Germline V gene lookup returns CDR1 LNHNV and CDR2 YYDKDF (reference sequence). The ends were cut back, 5 bases at V and 4 bases at J, with 6 bases in the middle. There are 12 residues in the CDR3. The CDR3 sequence is CATSGANQPQHF. The DNA of the CDR3 is TGTGCCACCAGCGGGGCGAATCAGCCCCAGCATTTT.

This clone was recorded only once. The chain joins TRBV6-5 to TRBJ2-5; D is perhaps TRBD2 (6 bases). Germline CDR1 MNHEY, CDR2 SVGAGI. The CDR3 totals 13 residues. Trimming took 4 bases from V and 5 from J, leaving 11 bases between them. CDR3 in DNA: TGTGCCAGCAGTTGGTTGGAGGGGGAGACCCAGTACTTC. Its translation is CASSWLEGETQYF.

The rearrangement links TRBV6-5 to TRBJ2-3; the match to TRBD2 covers 8 bases. The CDR3 runs 14 residues. J was trimmed by 2 bases and V by 6 bases; bases with no gene match: 4. Germline CDR1 MNHEY, CDR2 SVGAGI. The CDR3 reads CASRTGLATDTQYF. CDR3 DNA sequence: TGTGCCAGCAGAACTGGACTAGCCACAGATACGCAGTATTTT.

The J gene is TRBJ1-4, the V gene TRBV4-3; D ambiguous. Germline CDR1 is LGHNA and CDR2 is YSLEER. This CDR3 region has 16 residues. Trimming pared 0 bases from V and 7 bases from J, leaving 15 bases between. CDR3 coding DNA: TGCGCCAGCAGCCAAGACGGCGGACTGCGCGGTGAAAAACTGTTTTTT. Amino acids: CASSQDGGLRGEKLFF.

The chain links TRBV5-1 to TRBJ1-2; TRBD1 might be the D (5 bases). The V end was cut by 0 bases, the J end by 8 bases, with 17 bases between. The CDR3 extends over 15 amino acids. Germline CDR1 and CDR2: SGHRS and YFSETQ. DNA for the CDR3: TGCGCCAGCAGCTTGGACCCCGGGACGGGAGAGGGCTACACCTTC. The encoded protein is CASSLDPGTGEGYTF.

The chain links TRBV7-2 to TRBJ2-1; no clear D. V was pared by 1 base and J by 8 bases, with 15 bases between. Germline lookup yields CDR1 SGHTA and CDR2 FQGNSA. The CDR3 totals 15 residues. The CDR3 sequence: CASSLVSPGRHEQFF. The CDR3 DNA sequence: TGTGCCAGCAGCTTAGTGTCTCCGGGTAGACATGAGCAGTTCTTC.

The J gene is TRBJ2-2, the V gene TRBV15; 8 nucleotides match TRBD1. The V and J ends lost 2 bases and 3 bases, in that order; junction bases with no gene match: 8. The CDR3 consists of 17 residues. The V gene's germline CDR1 is LNHNV and CDR2 YYDKDF (reference sequence). In DNA form, the CDR3 reads TGTGCCACCAGCAGATTCCAGGGGGCAGGTGACACCGGGGAGCTGTTTTTT. Protein sequence: CATSRFQGAGDTGELFF.

The chain employs TRBV29-1 and TRBJ1-2; D is perhaps TRBD1 (6 bases). V lost 4 bases to trimming and J lost 5 bases, with 14 bases between them. The germline V gene has CDR1 SQVTM and CDR2 ANQGSEA. The CDR3 consists of 13 residues. CDR3 in amino acids: CSVALGRGYGYTF. The CDR3 region has the DNA TGCAGCGTTGCCCTAGGCAGGGGATATGGCTACACCTTC.

The rearrangement links TRBV5-6 to TRBJ2-5; 10 bases match TRBD2. Germline V lookup: CDR1 SGHDT, CDR2 YYEEEE. CDR3 length equals 14 residues. Trimming cost V 1 base and J 6 bases; bases outside gene matches: 3. The CDR3 reads CASSLTSGEKTQYF. DNA of the CDR3: TGTGCCAGCAGCTTGACTAGCGGGGAAAAGACCCAGTACTTC.

V is TRBV5-1 and J is TRBJ2-3, with 11 nucleotides matching TRBD2. Germline loops: CDR1 SGHRS, CDR2 YFSETQ. Losses at the gene ends were 2 bases for V and 6 bases for J; bases not matched to a gene: 2. The CDR3 length is 14 residues. Here the CDR3 reads CASSFGLAGDTQYF. The CDR3 bases are TGCGCCAGCAGCTTCGGACTAGCGGGCGATACGCAGTATTTT.

The chain combines TRBV5-1 with TRBJ2-3; TRBD1 is a possible D gene (6 bases). V lost 4 bases and J 0 bases, leaving 15 bases between the germline ends. The CDR3 totals 16 residues. Per the germline V gene, CDR1 is SGHRS and CDR2 is YFSETQ. The CDR3 here is CASSTGTDTSTDTQYF. Written as DNA, the CDR3 is TGCGCCAGCAGCACAGGGACGGACACTAGCACAGATACGCAGTATTTT.

This chain joins TRBV7-2 and TRBJ2-7; D may be TRBD1 (6 bases). Trimming took 5 bases from V and 3 from J, leaving 17 bases between them. Germline CDR1 SGHTA, CDR2 FQGNSA. The CDR3 is 15 residues long. CDR3 amino acids: CASSTGVGAIYEQYF. Here the CDR3 DNA reads TGTGCCAGCAGCACCGGGGTGGGGGCGATCTACGAGCAGTACTTC.

The chain uses TRBV5-1 and TRBJ1-1; a weak D match, TRBD1 (5 bases). Germline CDR1 and CDR2: SGHRS and YFSETQ. The V end lost 7 bases, the J end lost 1 base, and 14 bases lay between the germline ends. CDR3 length equals 14 residues. The CDR3 protein is CASAQDPQNTEAFF. The DNA of the CDR3 is TGCGCCAGCGCACAGGACCCACAGAACACTGAAGCTTTCTTT.